The text below deals with one TCR beta chain. In the study's own analysis: For nucleated cells, counts were estimated from reference gene primer amplification. Libraries were prepared by immunoSEQ multiplex PCR; TCRdb keeps only in-frame clonotypes and omits some of them. V and J calls and clone size follow that table, whereas D and trimming were derived from the DNA. The profile shows 150,000 to 200,000 clones, 80% to 85% of them singletons. This specimen belongs to a study of blood T cell repertoires in COVID-19. About the study: Sites across the United States, Italy and Spain contributed samples from acute and convalescent COVID-19. PBMCs, B-cell-depleted T cells, or T cells were the source of the cDNA or gDNA that made up the material.

The sample comprised peripheral blood. This TCR was recovered from a human donor with acute or convalescent COVID-19. The donor label of this sample is uncertain.

As DNA, the CDR3 is TGCGCCAGCAGCTTGCGCGGGACTAGCCGCGAAGAGACCCAGTACTTC. Protein sequence: CASSLRGTSREETQYF. The genes are TRBV5-1 and TRBJ2-5, with 9 bases identical to TRBD2. This CDR3 has 16 amino acids. CDR1 and CDR2 (germline): SGHRS, YFSETQ. Unmatched junction bases numbered 7, after V lost 1 base and J lost 3 bases.